A single sample is the source of the 24 T cell receptor beta chains below, sequenced in a study of beta chain features in type 1 diabetes. Study results and limitations: Within each of all four CD4+ subsets, Type 1 diabetes patients had TCRB CDR3s that were moderately but significantly shorter.

Of the isolated RNA, all was reverse transcribed, and so the sequenced material was expressed TCRB transcripts. The table came from immunoSEQ multiplex PCR; TCRdb's copy has only in-frame clones and leaves some out. This table holds more than 300,000 clones, 9.3% found once. Their recognized antigens are unknown. Sequenced material: central memory CD4+ T cells from blood. All receptors derive from a man younger than 45 with type 1 diabetes.

The genes are TRBV5-1 and TRBJ1-1; D remains ambiguous. Trimming removed 0 bases from V and 2 bases from J, with 8 bases in between. From germline, CDR1 is SGHRS and CDR2 YFSETQ. CDR3 length equals 14 residues. CDR3 in amino acids: CASSLEGINTEAFF. The CDR3, as DNA: TGCGCCAGCAGCTTGGAAGGGATAAACACTGAAGCTTTCTTT.

This clone has just a few counts. The V gene is TRBV4-3, the J gene TRBJ2-7; no reliable D call. Germline assignment: CDR1 LGHNA and CDR2 YSLEER. The V and J ends lost 4 bases and 2 bases respectively, with 24 bases between them. This CDR3 spans 18 amino acids. The CDR3 sequence: CASSPGPPSSATPYEQYF. In DNA, the CDR3 is TGCGCCAGCAGCCCCGGCCCCCCCTCCTCGGCGACCCCCTACGAGCAGTACTTC.

This clone has just a few counts. The chain carries TRBV29-1 and TRBJ2-5; no clear D gene. This CDR3 has 12 amino acids. The germline V and J ends were trimmed by 6 bases and 0 bases, with 8 bases remaining between them. CDR1 and CDR2 (germline): SQVTM, ANQGSEA. For the CDR3, the DNA is TGCAGCGTATGGGGATACCAAGAGACCCAGTACTTC. This encodes CSVWGYQETQYF.

This clone was counted between two and nine times. The chain recombines TRBV2 with TRBJ1-5; 9 bases are a match to TRBD1. The CDR3 runs to 14 residues. The germline CDR1 and CDR2 sequences are SNHLY and FYNNEI. The junction had 9 bases not matched to a gene; V was cut back by 10 bases and J by 5 bases. Written as DNA, the CDR3 is TGTGCCACTTCAGGACAGGGGTCCTATCAGCCCCAGCATTTT. Translating gives CATSGQGSYQPQHF.

J is TRBJ1-1 and V is TRBV7-2; 7 positions match TRBD1. The CDR3 covers 14 residues. Losses at the gene ends were 3 bases for V and 1 base for J; bases not matched to a gene: 2. The germline V gene encodes CDR1 SGHTA and CDR2 FQGNSA. CDR3 loop: CASSLGQSNTEAFF. CDR3 in DNA: TGTGCCAGCAGCTTGGGACAGTCGAACACTGAAGCTTTCTTT. The entire variable domain, with the rest obtained from reference TRBV7-2 and TRBJ1-1, is as follows: GAGVSQSPSNKVTEKGKDVELRCDPISGHTALYWYRQSLGQGLEFLIYFQGNSAPDKSGLPSDRFSAERTGGSVSTLTIQRTQQEDSAVYLCASSLGQSNTEAFFGQGTRLTVV.

This clone turned up a few times. The J gene is TRBJ1-4, the V gene TRBV19; 9 bases map to TRBD1. V trimming: 6 bases; J trimming: 8 bases; junction bases outside the gene matches: 10. The length of the CDR3 is 15 residues. The germline gives CDR1 LNHDA, CDR2 SQIVND (reference sequence). As DNA, the CDR3 is TGTGCCAGTAGCGCGGTAGGACAGGGGAACGAAAAACTGTTTTTT. Translation gives CASSAVGQGNEKLFF. Combining the CDR3 with reference TRBV19 and TRBJ1-4 gives the whole variable domain DGGITQSPKYLFRKEGQNVTLSCEQNLNHDAMYWYRQDPGQGLRLIYYSQIVNDFQKGDIAEGYSVSREKKESFPLTVTSAQKNPTAFYLCASSAVGQGNEKLFFGSGTQLSVL.

This chain connects TRBV28 to TRBJ2-3; TRBD2 is a possible D gene (6 bases). The ends were cut back, 6 bases at V and 3 bases at J, with 16 bases in the middle. Germline V gene sequence: CDR1 MDHEN, CDR2 SYDVKM. This CDR3 region has 15 residues. CDR3 DNA: TGTGCCAGCAGCCCCCCGGGGGTGGGAACAGATACGCAGTATTTT. This translates into CASSPPGVGTDTQYF.

This clone was counted a few times. The rearrangement joins TRBV27 to TRBJ2-5, with a tentative D call TRBD1 (5 bases). Germline V gene sequence: CDR1 MNHEY, CDR2 SMNVEV (reference sequence). This CDR3 has 15 residues. V lost 1 base and J 6 bases, leaving 15 bases between the germline ends. The CDR3 loop reads CASSLLTSQGKTQYF. CDR3 DNA sequence: TGTGCCAGCAGTTTATTAACCAGCCAGGGCAAGACCCAGTACTTC.

This rearrangement joins TRBV6-1 to TRBJ1-5; D is undetermined. Germline CDR1 is MNHNS and CDR2 is SASEGT. With 7 bases removed from V and 2 bases from J, the gap between germline ends came to 12 bases. The CDR3 spans 14 residues. CDR3 sequence reads: CASTSMEGNQPQHF. The CDR3 DNA is TGTGCCAGCACTAGCATGGAAGGCAATCAGCCCCAGCATTTT.

The J gene is TRBJ1-4, the V gene TRBV7-2; D perhaps matches TRBD1 (6 bases). The CDR3 spans 12 residues. V lost 3 bases to trimming and J lost 11 bases, with 10 bases between them. Germline CDR1 reads SGHTA; CDR2 reads FQGNSA. In DNA, the CDR3 is TGTGCCAGCAGCTTTCAGGGGAGGAAACTGTTTTTT. Encoded protein: CASSFQGRKLFF.

The rearrangement joins TRBV28 to TRBJ2-7; TRBD1 matches at 11 bases. This CDR3 spans 15 amino acids. Per germline, CDR1 MDHEN and CDR2 SYDVKM. The ends lost 3 bases at V and 3 bases at J; junction bases unmatched: 4. For the CDR3, the DNA is TGTGCCAGCAGTTTCCTGGGACAGGGGGACTACGAGCAGTACTTC. This sequence encodes CASSFLGQGDYEQYF.

The chain uses TRBV29-1 and TRBJ1-2; D call uncertain. Trimming took 6 bases from V and 3 from J, leaving 14 bases between them. This CDR3 spans 13 amino acids. CDR1 and CDR2 (germline): SQVTM, ANQGSEA. The CDR3 coding sequence is TGCAGCGTGGCCGCGACGACGGACTATGGCTACACCTTC. Translated, it gives CSVAATTDYGYTF.

In this sample, this clone turned up many times. The CDR3 nucleotides read TGTGCCAGCACGGGGGAAACCTACGAGCAGTACTTC. It is translated as CASTGETYEQYF. J is TRBJ2-7 and V is TRBV6-6; D is perhaps TRBD2 (6 bases). Deletions cut 7 bases from V and 2 bases from J, with 9 bases between. CDR3 length: 12 residues. Germline CDR1 is MNHNY and CDR2 is SVGAGI (reference sequence).

This sequence joins TRBV5-1 and TRBJ2-3; tentatively, D is TRBD2 (6 bases). Trimming took off 4 bases at V and 6 bases at J, with 12 bases between the two ends. Germline-derived CDR1 and CDR2 are SGHRS and YFSETQ. This CDR3 has 13 amino acids. DNA for the CDR3: TGCGCCAGCAGCGTTGCGGGGCTGGATACGCAGTATTTT. It encodes CASSVAGLDTQYF.

This clone was counted a few times. The genes are TRBV18 and TRBJ2-7; perhaps D is TRBD1 or TRBD2 (6 bases each). This CDR3 contains 15 residues. V lost 3 bases, J lost 5 bases, and 17 bases lay in between. Germline assignment: CDR1 KGHSH and CDR2 LQKENI. DNA of the CDR3: TGTGCCAGCTCACCTATGGGGGGCTTGTTGGACGAGCAGTACTTC. This encodes CASSPMGGLLDEQYF.

The rearrangement uses TRBV30 and TRBJ2-5; the D gene is possibly TRBD2 (5 bases). The end of the DNA fits TRBJ2-7 better, so the J call may be wrong. Germline V gives CDR1 GTSNPN, CDR2 SVGIG (reference sequence). The CDR3 runs 12 residues. The CDR3, as DNA: TGTGCCGGACGGGCGGGTCCCTACGAGCAGTACTTC. Its translation: CAGRAGPYEQYF.

This clone was seen a few times. The chain joins TRBV6-6 to TRBJ2-1; D possibly corresponds to TRBD2 (5 bases). This CDR3 is built from 15 residues. In germline, CDR1 is MNHNY, CDR2 SVGAGI (reference sequence). The V and J ends lost 0 bases and 10 bases respectively, with 16 bases between them. The CDR3 bases are TGTGCCAGCAGTTACTCGAGGGCGGCGGTCGGGGAGCAGTTCTTC. Amino acids: CASSYSRAAVGEQFF.

This clone was counted between two and nine times. This chain uses TRBV6-1 with TRBJ1-2; D not certain. Germline CDR1 is MNHNS and CDR2 is SASEGT. The CDR3 extends over 15 amino acids. V was shortened by 6 bases and J by 3 bases, with 17 bases between the two germline ends. The CDR3 region is CASSETAEWYYGYTF. The CDR3, as DNA: TGTGCCAGCAGCGAAACCGCGGAGTGGTACTATGGCTACACCTTC.

The sample holds many counts of this clone. The rearrangement links TRBV7-6 to TRBJ1-5; 8 bases line up with TRBD1. The CDR3 runs to 13 residues. The V and J ends lost 6 bases and 5 bases, in that order; junction bases with no gene match: 3. Germline V CDR1 and CDR2: SGHVS, FNYEAQ. The chain's CDR3 is CASSMTGDQPQHF. The CDR3 bases are TGTGCCAGCAGTATGACAGGGGATCAGCCCCAGCATTTT.

The chain recombines TRBV7-2 with TRBJ2-4; D perhaps matches TRBD1 (6 bases). CDR1 SGHTA and CDR2 FQGNSA come from the germline V gene. Trimming took 2 bases from V and 5 from J, leaving 10 bases between them. The CDR3 has 14 amino acids. The chain's CDR3 is CASSLWKGENIQYF. In DNA form, the CDR3 reads TGTGCCAGCAGCTTATGGAAGGGGGAAAACATTCAGTACTTC.

This rearrangement joins TRBV6-5 to TRBJ2-7, with D uncertain. Germline V gene sequence: CDR1 MNHEY, CDR2 SVGAGI. V shed 0 bases and J shed 2 bases, with 14 bases lying between them. The CDR3 is made up of 16 amino acids. The CDR3 spells CASSYSGPPLTYEQYF. The CDR3 nucleotides are TGTGCCAGCAGTTACTCTGGACCCCCCCTGACCTACGAGCAGTACTTC.

Note on this clone: This same CDR3 is encoded by further DNA sequences in the sample. This chain connects TRBV9 to TRBJ2-3; D is possibly TRBD1 or TRBD2 (5 bases each). CDR3 length: 16 amino acids. Germline loops: CDR1 SGDLS, CDR2 YYNGEE. Trimming shortened V by 0 bases and J by 0 bases, and 11 bases separated the two germline ends. CDR3 sequence: CASSVVPRGSTDTQYF. The CDR3 DNA follows: TGTGCCAGCAGCGTAGTTCCCCGGGGCAGCACAGATACGCAGTATTTT.

The chain joins TRBV29-1 to TRBJ1-1; no reliable D call. The V gene's germline CDR1 is SQVTM and CDR2 ANQGSEA. V was trimmed by 4 bases and J by 3 bases, leaving 9 bases between them. The CDR3 is made up of 12 amino acids. In DNA, the CDR3 is TGCAGCGTTGTAGAGGGATACACTGAAGCTTTCTTT. Translating gives CSVVEGYTEAFF. Looking up the rest from reference TRBV29-1 and TRBJ1-1 gives the full variable domain: SAVISQKPSRDICQRGTSLTIQCQVDSQVTMMFWYRQQPGQSLTLIATANQGSEATYESGFVIDKFPISRPNLTFSTLTVSNMSPEDSSIYLCSVVEGYTEAFFGQGTRLTVV.

The chain has TRBV4-2 and TRBJ2-5; unclear D gene. The CDR3 spans 13 residues. Germline values: CDR1 LGHNA, CDR2 YNFKEQ. The V gene lost 2 bases and the J gene lost 3 bases, with 7 bases spanning the gap. Written as DNA, the CDR3 is TGTGCCAGCAGCCAACGGCCAGAAGAGACCCAGTACTTC. Translated: CASSQRPEETQYF.